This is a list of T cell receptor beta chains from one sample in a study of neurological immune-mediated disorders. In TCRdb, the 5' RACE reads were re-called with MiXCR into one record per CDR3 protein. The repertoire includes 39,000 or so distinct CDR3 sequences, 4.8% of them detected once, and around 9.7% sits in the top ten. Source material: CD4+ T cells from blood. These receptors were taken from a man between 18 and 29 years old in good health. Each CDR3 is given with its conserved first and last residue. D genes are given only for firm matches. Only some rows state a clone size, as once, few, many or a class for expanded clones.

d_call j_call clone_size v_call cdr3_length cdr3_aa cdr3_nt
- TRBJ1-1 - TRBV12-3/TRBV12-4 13 CASRPWGRTEAFF TGTGCCAGCAGACCTTGGGGGCGAACTGAAGCTTTCTTT
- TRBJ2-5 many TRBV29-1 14 CSVGGGGRPETQYF TGCAGCGTTGGGGGAGGGGGCAGGCCGGAGACCCAGTACTTC
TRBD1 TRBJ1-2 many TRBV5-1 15 CASSSRQGRDYGYTF TGCGCCAGCAGCTCTCGACAGGGAAGAGACTATGGCTACACCTTC
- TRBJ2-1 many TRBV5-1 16 CASSLVGQGGNNEQFF TGCGCCAGCAGCTTGGTTGGGCAGGGTGGCAACAATGAGCAGTTCTTC
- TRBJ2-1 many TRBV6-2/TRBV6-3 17 CASSALGTGNFYNEQFF TGTGCCAGCAGCGCCCTTGGTACGGGGAACTTTTACAATGAGCAGTTCTTC
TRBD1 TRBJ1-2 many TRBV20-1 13 CSASGDRDYGYTF TGCAGTGCGAGTGGGGACAGGGACTATGGCTACACCTTC
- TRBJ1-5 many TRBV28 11 CASRNQGPQHF TGTGCCAGCAGGAACCAAGGGCCCCAGCATTTT
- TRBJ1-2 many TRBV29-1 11 CSGGGNHGYTF TGCAGCGGTGGGGGGAATCATGGCTACACCTTC
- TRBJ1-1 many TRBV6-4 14 CASRIGGDNTEAFF TGTGCCAGCAGAATAGGGGGGGATAACACTGAAGCTTTCTTT
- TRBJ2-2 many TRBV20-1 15 CSARVGGANTGELFF TGCAGTGCAAGGGTGGGGGGCGCGAACACCGGGGAGCTGTTTTTT
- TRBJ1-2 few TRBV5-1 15 CASSLVPDLAYGYTF TGCGCCAGCAGCTTGGTACCCGATTTAGCCTATGGCTACACCTTC
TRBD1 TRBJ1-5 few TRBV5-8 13 CASSLDRGQPQHF TGTGCCAGCAGCTTGGACAGGGGGCAGCCCCAGCATTTT
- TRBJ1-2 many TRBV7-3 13 CASSLDAGRSYTF TGTGCCAGCAGCCTGGATGCGGGGAGGAGCTACACCTTC
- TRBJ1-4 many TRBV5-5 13 CASSLSLIEKLFF TGTGCCAGCAGCTTGTCCCTAATTGAAAAACTGTTTTTT
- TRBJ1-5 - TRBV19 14 CASNVYSSNQPQHF TGTGCCAGTAACGTGTATTCGAGCAATCAGCCCCAGCATTTT
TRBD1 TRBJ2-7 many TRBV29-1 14 CSVTTGTGSGEQYF TGCAGCGTCACCACCGGGACAGGGTCTGGCGAGCAGTACTTC
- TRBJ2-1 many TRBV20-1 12 CSALKGVGEQFF TGCAGTGCTTTGAAAGGGGTTGGTGAGCAGTTCTTC
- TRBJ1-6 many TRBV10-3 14 CAISESPRGAPLHF TGTGCCATCAGTGAGTCTCCCAGGGGTGCACCCCTCCACTTT
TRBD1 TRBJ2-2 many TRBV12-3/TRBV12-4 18 CASSLHLVLGQGTGELFF TGTGCCAGCAGTTTACATTTGGTTTTGGGACAGGGGACCGGGGAGCTGTTTTTT
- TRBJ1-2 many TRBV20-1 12 CSASQANYGYTF TGCAGTGCTAGTCAGGCTAACTATGGCTACACCTTC
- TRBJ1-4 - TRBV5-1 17 CASPLQSWSVVDEKLFF TGCGCCAGCCCCTTACAGAGCTGGTCGGTGGTGGATGAAAAACTGTTTTTT
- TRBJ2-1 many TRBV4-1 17 CASSQVFEGRSYNEQFF TGCGCCAGCAGCCAAGTCTTCGAGGGGCGATCCTACAATGAGCAGTTCTTC
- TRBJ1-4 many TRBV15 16 CATSRDQGRVREKLFF TGTGCCACCAGCAGAGATCAGGGCAGGGTCCGCGAAAAACTGTTTTTT
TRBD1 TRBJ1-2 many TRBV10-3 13 CAISGQGLAGYTF TGTGCCATCAGTGGACAGGGCCTTGCTGGCTACACCTTC
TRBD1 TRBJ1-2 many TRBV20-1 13 CSAWGQIDYGYTF TGCAGTGCTTGGGGACAGATTGACTATGGCTACACCTTC
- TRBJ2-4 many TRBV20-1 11 CSAGGPTVQYF TGCAGTGCCGGGGGACCGACCGTTCAGTACTTC
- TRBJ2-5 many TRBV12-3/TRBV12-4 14 CASSLSYTQETQYF TGTGCCAGCAGTTTAAGCTACACCCAAGAGACCCAGTACTTC
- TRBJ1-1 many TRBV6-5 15 CASSLARPVNTEAFF TGTGCCAGCAGTCTCGCACGCCCGGTGAACACTGAAGCTTTCTTT
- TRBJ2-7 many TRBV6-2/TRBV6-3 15 CASSTSIGLPGEQYF TGTGCCAGCAGTACAAGCATTGGACTCCCCGGCGAGCAGTACTTC
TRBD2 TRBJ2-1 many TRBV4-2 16 CASSQVPSGSYNEQFF TGTGCCAGCAGCCAAGTGCCTAGCGGCTCCTACAATGAGCAGTTCTTC
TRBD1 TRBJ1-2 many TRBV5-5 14 CASSEGQGAIGYTF TGTGCCAGCAGCGAGGGACAGGGGGCGATTGGCTACACCTTC
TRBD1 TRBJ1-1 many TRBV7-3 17 CASSFQGARGGVTEAFF TGTGCCAGCAGCTTTCAGGGGGCACGTGGGGGAGTCACTGAAGCTTTCTTT
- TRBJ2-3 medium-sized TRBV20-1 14 CSARTMTSTDTQYF TGCAGTGCTAGGACTATGACTAGCACAGATACGCAGTATTTT
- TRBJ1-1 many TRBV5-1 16 CASSLGGQLGNTEAFF TGCGCCAGCAGCTTGGGCGGACAGTTGGGCAACACTGAAGCTTTCTTT
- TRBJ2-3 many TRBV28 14 CASTVAGYTDTQYF TGTGCCAGCACTGTCGCAGGGTACACAGATACGCAGTATTTT
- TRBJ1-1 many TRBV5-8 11 CASSLRISAFF TGTGCCAGCAGCTTAAGGATCTCAGCTTTCTTT
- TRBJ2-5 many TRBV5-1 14 CASSSMGPQETQYF TGCGCCAGCAGCTCCATGGGGCCCCAAGAGACCCAGTACTTC
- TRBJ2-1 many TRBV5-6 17 CASSFGPNSQPYNEQFF TGTGCCAGCAGCTTCGGCCCTAACAGTCAACCGTACAATGAGCAGTTCTTC
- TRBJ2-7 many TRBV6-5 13 CASKSTATYEQYF TGTGCCAGCAAATCGACCGCCACCTACGAGCAGTACTTC
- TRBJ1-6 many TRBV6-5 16 CASSYDRGYGNSPLHF TGTGCCAGCAGTTACGATCGCGGGTACGGGAATTCACCCCTCCACTTT
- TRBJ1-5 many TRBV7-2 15 CASSPLVGSTQPQHF TGTGCCAGCAGCCCGCTTGTAGGATCTACGCAGCCCCAGCATTTT
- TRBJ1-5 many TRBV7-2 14 CASSFFTEDQPQHF TGTGCCAGCAGCTTTTTTACCGAAGATCAGCCCCAGCATTTT
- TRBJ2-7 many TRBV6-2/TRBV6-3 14 CASSKGQVPGEQYF TGTGCCAGCAGTAAAGGGCAAGTTCCCGGCGAGCAGTACTTC
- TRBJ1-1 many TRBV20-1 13 CSARGHMNTEAFF TGCAGTGCTAGGGGCCATATGAACACTGAAGCTTTCTTT
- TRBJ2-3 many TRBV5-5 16 CASSLWPMDGTDTQYF TGTGCCAGCAGCTTATGGCCCATGGACGGCACAGATACGCAGTATTTT
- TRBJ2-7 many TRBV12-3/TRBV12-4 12 CASSWTAGEQYF TGTGCCAGCAGTTGGACAGCTGGCGAGCAGTACTTC
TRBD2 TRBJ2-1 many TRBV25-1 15 CASSEVTSGLGEQFF TGTGCCAGCAGTGAAGTCACTAGCGGTCTGGGTGAGCAGTTCTTC
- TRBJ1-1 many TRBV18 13 CASSRKGDTEAFF TGTGCCAGCTCACGGAAGGGCGACACTGAAGCTTTCTTT
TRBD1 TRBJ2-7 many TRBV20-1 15 CSANILSGTGYEQYF TGCAGTGCTAATATACTTTCTGGGACAGGGTACGAGCAGTACTTC
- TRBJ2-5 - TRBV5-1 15 CASSLTGMKAETQYF TGCGCCAGCAGCTTGACCGGGATGAAGGCAGAGACCCAGTACTTC
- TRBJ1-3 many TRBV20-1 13 CSALRTAGNTIYF TGCAGTGCCCTAAGGACAGCTGGAAACACCATATATTTT
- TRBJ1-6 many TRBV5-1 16 CASSLAPDPRNSPLHF TGCGCCAGCAGCTTGGCGCCAGATCCACGAAATTCACCCCTCCACTTT